The 5 T cell receptor beta chains reported below all come from one sample, sequenced in a study of neurological immune-mediated disorders. TCRdb ran MiXCR on the 5' RACE reads and lists one entry per CDR3 protein. The table has about 79,000 distinct CDR3 sequences, approximately 14% seen once. Material: PBMCs. The source of these receptors is a woman between 50 and 59 years old in good health.

This clonotype has at least ten counts. The chain recombines TRBV5-1 with TRBJ2-1, with D hard to call. The CDR3 loop spans 13 amino acids. V lost 0 bases and J 5 bases, leaving 6 bases between the germline ends. The germline gives CDR1 SGHRS, CDR2 YFSETQ. The CDR3, as DNA: TGCGCCAGCAGCTTGGGGTTCAACAATGAGCAGTTCTTC. Residues: CASSLGFNNEQFF. The whole variable domain, remainder taken from reference TRBV5-1 and TRBJ2-1, is KAGVTQTPRYLIKTRGQQVTLSCSPISGHRSVSWYQQTPGQGLQFLFEYFSETQRNKGNFPGRFSGRQFSNSRSEMNVSTLELGDSALYLCASSLGFNNEQFFGPGTRLTVL.

The genes are TRBV5-1 and TRBJ2-7; D gene unclear. CDR1 SGHRS and CDR2 YFSETQ come from the germline V gene. This CDR3 comprises 14 residues. V gave up 0 bases and J gave up 2 bases, with 9 bases separating them. The CDR3 protein is CASSLEFGAYEQYF. The CDR3 bases are TGCGCCAGCAGCTTGGAGTTCGGAGCCTACGAGCAGTACTTC. The whole variable domain, filled in from reference TRBV5-1 and TRBJ2-7, reads KAGVTQTPRYLIKTRGQQVTLSCSPISGHRSVSWYQQTPGQGLQFLFEYFSETQRNKGNFPGRFSGRQFSNSRSEMNVSTLELGDSALYLCASSLEFGAYEQYFGPGTRLTVT.

The rearrangement links TRBV7-2 to TRBJ2-5; 8 nucleotides match TRBD1. The CDR3 runs 14 residues. The germline V gene encodes CDR1 SGHTA and CDR2 FQGNSA. V gave up 0 bases and J gave up 4 bases; unmatched junction bases: 1. The CDR3: CASSLARGRETQYF. The CDR3 DNA follows: TGTGCCAGCAGCTTAGCCAGGGGGCGAGAGACCCAGTACTTC.

This clonotype was counted at least ten times. This chain uses TRBV2 with TRBJ2-3; TRBD2 matches 7 bases. The V gene end was trimmed by 11 bases and the J gene end by 1 base; junction bases not matched to a gene: 9. Looked up from germline, CDR1 is SNHLY and CDR2 is FYNNEI. CDR3 length: 14 residues. The CDR3 loop reads CAFLADSGTDTQYF. The CDR3 DNA reads as TGTGCCTTCCTAGCGGATTCTGGCACAGATACGCAGTATTTT.

This clonotype was found many times. The chain links TRBV5-1 to TRBJ2-5; 9 bases fit TRBD2. V lost 4 bases to trimming and J lost 2 bases; unmatched junction nucleotides: 3. From germline, CDR1 is SGHRS and CDR2 YFSETQ. This CDR3 region has 14 residues. The CDR3 region is CASSGLAGQETQYF. The CDR3 DNA reads as TGCGCCAGCAGCGGCCTAGCGGGACAAGAGACCCAGTACTTC.